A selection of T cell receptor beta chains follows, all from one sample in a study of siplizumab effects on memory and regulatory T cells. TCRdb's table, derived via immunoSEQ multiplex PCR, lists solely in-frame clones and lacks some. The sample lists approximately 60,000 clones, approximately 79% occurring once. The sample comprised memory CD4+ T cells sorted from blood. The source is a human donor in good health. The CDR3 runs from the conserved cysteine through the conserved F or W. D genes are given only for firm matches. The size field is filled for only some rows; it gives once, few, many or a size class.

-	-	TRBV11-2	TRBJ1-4	TGTGCCAGCAGCTTGAGTCAGGGCCTCCAGGAAAAACTGTTTTTT	CASSLSQGLQEKLFF
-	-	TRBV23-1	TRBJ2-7	TGCGCCAGCAGTCGCTCAGGCTACGAGCAGTACTTC	CASSRSGYEQYF
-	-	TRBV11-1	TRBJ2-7	TGTGCCAGCAGCCCTACGGACAGTCCGCTGTCAGAGCAGTACTTC	CASSPTDSPLSEQYF
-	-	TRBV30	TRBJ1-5	TGTGCCTGGAATCAGCGGGGAGGGAATCAGCCCCAGCATTTT	CAWNQRGGNQPQHF
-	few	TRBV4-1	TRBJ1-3	TGCGCCAGCAGCCGAGGTCAGGGGAGTGGAAACACCATATATTTT	CASSRGQGSGNTIYF
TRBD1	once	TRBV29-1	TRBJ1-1	TGCAGCGTGACAGGGTCGACTGAAGCTTTCTTT	CSVTGSTEAFF
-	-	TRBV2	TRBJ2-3	TGTGCCAGCAGTAAGGCTCGGGGCCCACGAGGGACAGATACGCAGTATTTT	CASSKARGPRGTDTQYF
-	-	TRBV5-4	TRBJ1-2	TGTGCCAGCAAAAAGCGCGTAGGAAAGACCTATGGCTACACCTTC	CASKKRVGKTYGYTF
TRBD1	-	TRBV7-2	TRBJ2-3	TGTGCCAGCAGCTTAGGACAGGGGGCAGATACGCAGTATTTT	CASSLGQGADTQYF
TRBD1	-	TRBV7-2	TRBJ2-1	TGTGCCAGCAGCTCCCACAGGGGGCAGGATGAGCAGTTCTTC	CASSSHRGQDEQFF
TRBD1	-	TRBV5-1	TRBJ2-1	TGCGCCAGCTACCAACAGGGGCGCTACAATGAGCAGTTCTTC	CASYQQGRYNEQFF
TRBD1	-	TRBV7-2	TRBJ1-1	TGTGCCAGCAGCCCTACAGGGGGGCCGAACACTGAAGCTTTCTTT	CASSPTGGPNTEAFF
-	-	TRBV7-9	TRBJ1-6	TGTGCCAGCAGCTTTGGCACGATAAATTCACCCCTCCACTTT	CASSFGTINSPLHF
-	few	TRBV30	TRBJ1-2	TGTGCCTGGAGCCGGGGTGACTATGGCTACACCTTC	CAWSRGDYGYTF
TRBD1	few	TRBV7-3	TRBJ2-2	TGTGCCAGCAGTCGAACCGGGACAGGAATGAACACCGGGGAGCTGTTTTTT	CASSRTGTGMNTGELFF
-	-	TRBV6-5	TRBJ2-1	TGTGCCAGCAGTTACGCAGGCCTGCAGTTCTTC	CASSYAGLQFF
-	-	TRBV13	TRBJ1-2	TGTGCCAGCAGCCGATCAAACTATGGCTACACCTTC	CASSRSNYGYTF
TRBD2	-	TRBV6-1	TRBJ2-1	TGTGCCAGCAGTGAACTAGCGGGGGCCTTTGGTGAGCAGTTCTTC	CASSELAGAFGEQFF
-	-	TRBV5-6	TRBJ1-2	TGTGCCACCCAGCTTGGATCTCCGACAGGCTACTATGGCTACACCTTC	CATQLGSPTGYYGYTF
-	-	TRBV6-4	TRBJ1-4	TGTGCCAGCAGAAGGACACGGAGGACCCTAACTAATGAAAAACTGTTTTTT	CASRRTRRTLTNEKLFF
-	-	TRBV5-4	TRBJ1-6	TGTGCCAGCAGCTTGGGGGGGAAGGGCCCAAATTCACCCCTCCACTTT	CASSLGGKGPNSPLHF
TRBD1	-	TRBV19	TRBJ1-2	TGTGCCTCTTTAGCCAGGGGGGACTATGGCTACACCTTC	CASLARGDYGYTF
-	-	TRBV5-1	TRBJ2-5	TGCGCCAGCAGCTCAACCCCAGGGGTCCGAGAGACCCAGTACTTC	CASSSTPGVRETQYF
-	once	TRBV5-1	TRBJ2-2	TGCGCCAGCAGCTCCCCCGGGACGGAGAACACCGGGGAGCTGTTTTTT	CASSSPGTENTGELFF
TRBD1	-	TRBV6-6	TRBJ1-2	TGTGCCAGCAACATACAGGGGTTCAACTATGGCTACACCTTC	CASNIQGFNYGYTF
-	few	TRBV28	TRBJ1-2	TGTGCCAGCAGTTCCGTAGGTTTCGGGGGCTACACCTTC	CASSSVGFGGYTF
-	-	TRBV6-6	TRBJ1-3	TGTGCCAGCAGCCAGAGTGGGGGGGGGAACGGAAACACCATATATTTT	CASSQSGGGNGNTIYF
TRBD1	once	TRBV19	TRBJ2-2	TGTGCCAGTAGTGTCCGGGACAGGGTTAATCAAGGGGAGCTGTTTTTT	CASSVRDRVNQGELFF
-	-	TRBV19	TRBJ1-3	TGTGCCAGTAGTGCCTACGACGGTGAGGGAAACACCATATATTTT	CASSAYDGEGNTIYF
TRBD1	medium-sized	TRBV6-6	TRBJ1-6	TGTGCCATAGGACAGGGGGCTTCACCCCTCCACTTT	CAIGQGASPLHF
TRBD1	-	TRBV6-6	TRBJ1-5	TGTGCCAGCAGCCCCAGGGGACAGCCAAATCAGCCCCAGCATTTT	CASSPRGQPNQPQHF
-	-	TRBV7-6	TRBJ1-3	TGTGCCAGCAGCCTAGGGGTCCTAATCTCTGGAAACACCATATATTTT	CASSLGVLISGNTIYF
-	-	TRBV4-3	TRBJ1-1	TGCGCCAGCAGCCAAGATGCCCAGACCATGAACACTGAAGCTTTCTTT	CASSQDAQTMNTEAFF
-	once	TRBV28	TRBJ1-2	TGTGCCAGCAGTCCCTCGGGTAGGGGTAGGTTGGGTGGCTACACCTTC	CASSPSGRGRLGGYTF
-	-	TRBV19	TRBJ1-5	TGTGCCAGTAGTATAGATTCTGACGTAGTAGGGGGAGGGGCCCGATATCAGCCCCAGCATTTT	CASSIDSDVVGGGARYQPQHF
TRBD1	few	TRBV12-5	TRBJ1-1	TGTGCTAGTGGTTTGGAGGGACAGGGAGCTGAAGCTTTCTTT	CASGLEGQGAEAFF
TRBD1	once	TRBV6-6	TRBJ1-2	TGTGCCAGCAGCCGGGACAGCTCCTATGGCTACACCTTC	CASSRDSSYGYTF
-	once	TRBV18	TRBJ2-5	TGTGCCAGCTCACCAAGCCCCGGAGGAGAGACCCAGTACTTC	CASSPSPGGETQYF
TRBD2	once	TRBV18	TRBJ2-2	TGTGCCAGCTCACCAGGACTAGTAGTCACCGGGGAGCTGTTTTTT	CASSPGLVVTGELFF
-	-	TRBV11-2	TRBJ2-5	TGTGCCAGCAGCTTAGGTATCGGGTCGGGGTATCAGGCGGAGACCCAGTACTTC	CASSLGIGSGYQAETQYF
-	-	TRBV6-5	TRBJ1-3	TGTGCCAGCATAAACGGAAACACCATATATTTT	CASINGNTIYF
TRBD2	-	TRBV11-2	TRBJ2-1	TGTGCCAGCAGCTCGAGGACTAGCGGGGACATTGAGCAGTTCTTC	CASSSRTSGDIEQFF
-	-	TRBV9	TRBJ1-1	TGTGCCAGCAGCGTAAGATCGGATGGTGAAGCTTTCTTT	CASSVRSDGEAFF
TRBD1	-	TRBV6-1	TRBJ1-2	TGTGCCAGCAGTAGCCCGGGACAGGGGTTTTGGGGCTACACCTTC	CASSSPGQGFWGYTF
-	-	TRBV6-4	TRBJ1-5	TGTGCCAGCAGTGACTCGCCAGGTAATCAGCCCCAGCATTTT	CASSDSPGNQPQHF
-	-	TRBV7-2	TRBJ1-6	TGTGCCAGCAGCTTAGACGGATTTAATTCACCCCTCCACTTT	CASSLDGFNSPLHF
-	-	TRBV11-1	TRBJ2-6	TGTGCCAGCAGCTACGTTGACGGGGGTTCTGTCCTGACTTTC	CASSYVDGGSVLTF
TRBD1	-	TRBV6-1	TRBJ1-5	TGTGCCAGCAGGGGACAGGGCGCGAGCAATCAGCCCCAGCATTTT	CASRGQGASNQPQHF
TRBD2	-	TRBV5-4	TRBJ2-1	TGTGCCATGGGACTAGCGGGGGGGAGTGAGCAGTTCTTC	CAMGLAGGSEQFF
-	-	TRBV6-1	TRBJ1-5	TGTGCCAGCAGTGAACGAGAACAGGGCAATCAGCCCCAGCATTTT	CASSEREQGNQPQHF
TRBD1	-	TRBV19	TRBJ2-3	TGTGCCAGTAGTCGGGACAGGGGAATGTTGGATACGCAGTATTTT	CASSRDRGMLDTQYF
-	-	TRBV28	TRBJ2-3	TGTGCCAGCAGCCCCGGGGGCCCAGATACGCAGTATTTT	CASSPGGPDTQYF
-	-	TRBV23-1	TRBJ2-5	TGCGCCAGCAGTCAAGGGTCCAGGGCGGGGGAGACCCAGTACTTC	CASSQGSRAGETQYF
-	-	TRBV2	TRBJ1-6	TGTGCCAGCAGTGTGACAGGCCCGCGAAATTCACCCCTCCACTTT	CASSVTGPRNSPLHF
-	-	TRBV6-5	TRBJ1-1	TGTGCCAGCATACTTTGGGGGGCCTTGCGAGCTTTCTTT	CASILWGALRAFF
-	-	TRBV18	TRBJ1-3	TGTGCCAGCTCCCCGACGGTCGGAGTTTCGTCTGGAAACACCATATATTTT	CASSPTVGVSSGNTIYF
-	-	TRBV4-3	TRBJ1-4	TGCGCCAGCAGCCAAGAAGTGCAGGAAAAACTGTTTTTT	CASSQEVQEKLFF